Listed here is a single T cell receptor beta chain. These data are taken from a study of T-cell reconstitution after alpha-beta-depleted transplantation in children. For TCRbeta, the library was prepared with unique molecular identifiers. One entry per CDR3 protein, called by TCRdb with MiXCR from the PCR reads. This sample has under 750,000 distinct CDR3 sequences, with about 23% found just once. With 6 bases clipped from V and 7 bases from J, the junction kept 12 bases outside the gene matches. In germline, CDR1 is ENHRY, CDR2 SYGVKD. This CDR3 is 14 amino acids long. Source: PBMCs, mostly from graft donor cells, taken 360 days after TCRalphabeta/CD19-depleted stem cell transplant. The TCR sequence derives from a boy in the first two years of life who had a stem cell transplant for acute myeloid leukemia, so the T cells may come from the graft donor. The chain links TRBV10-3 to TRBJ2-7, with 7 bases fitting TRBD1. The CDR3 loop reads CAIRTTGEAWEQYF. DNA for the CDR3: TGTGCCATCAGGACTACAGGGGAAGCTTGGGAGCAGTACTTC.